This T cell receptor (beta chain) came from a study of T cells in Graves' hyperthyroidism and ophthalmopathy. Amplification targeted TCR beta CDR3 regions from RNA transcripts. The HTBI set primed first-round TCR CDR3 RT-PCR. TCRdb reanalysed the multiplex PCR reads using MiXCR and keeps one entry per CDR3 protein. The sample has 500,000 or so distinct CDR3 sequences; 17% are singletons. Looked up from germline, CDR1 is MRHNA and CDR2 is SNTAGT. V shed 6 bases and J 7 bases; nucleotides not matched to a gene: 5. The CDR3 spans 14 residues. PBMCs were collected from an approximately 10 ml volume of fresh peripheral blood.

This receptor was identified in a woman aged 18-29 years with Graves' ophthalmopathy. The chain is built from TRBV6-4 and TRBJ2-7, with 14 bases lining up with TRBD2. Sequencing used blood. CDR3 residues: CASRGLAGEGEQYF. CDR3 nucleotide sequence: TGTGCCAGCAGGGGACTAGCGGGAGAGGGAGAGCAGTACTTC.